This is a list of T cell receptor beta chains from one sample in a study of regulatory T cells in long-lasting Graves disease. TCRdb recomputed calls from the multiplex PCR reads with MiXCR, one row per CDR3 protein. This table has about 240,000 distinct CDR3 sequences, just over 20% appearing once. The sample was peripheral blood mononuclear cells (PBMCs), taken at new diagnosis, from a patient treated with antithyroid drugs. The origin of the receptors is a female donor with Graves disease. The CDR3 runs from the conserved cysteine through the conserved F or W. The D gene is left open where the match is weak. Size is omitted from some rows. Given values are once, few, many or a class for expanded clones.

TRBJ2-1 TRBV4-2 . many CASSQSGQTNEQFF TGTGCCAGCAGCCAATCCGGACAGACCAATGAGCAGTTCTTC
TRBJ2-5 TRBV20-1 TRBD2 many CSARGQAGGSETQYF TGCAGTGCTAGAGGACAAGCGGGGGGGTCTGAGACCCAGTACTTC
TRBJ1-1 TRBV28 . many CASSFGGSTEAFF TGTGCCAGCAGTTTTGGAGGGAGCACTGAAGCTTTCTTT
TRBJ1-5 TRBV19 . . CASSIPGQSNQPQHF TGTGCCAGTAGTATCCCAGGGCAAAGCAATCAGCCCCAGCATTTT
TRBJ2-3 TRBV2 TRBD2 many CAASSARGGATDTQYF TGTGCCGCCAGCAGTGCCCGGGGGGGGGCCACAGATACGCAGTATTTT
TRBJ2-5 TRBV4-3 . . CASSQQVQETQYF TGCGCCAGCAGCCAGCAGGTCCAAGAGACCCAGTACTTC
TRBJ1-1 TRBV11-3 . many CASSLSGLNTEAFF TGTGCCAGCAGCTTATCAGGGTTGAACACTGAAGCTTTCTTT
TRBJ2-1 TRBV13 TRBD2 many CASSSTRGTNGGNEQFF TGTGCCAGCAGCTCGACCCGGGGGACTAACGGGGGCAATGAGCAGTTCTTC
TRBJ2-1 TRBV30 . many CAWSRQFEQFF TGTGCCTGGAGTCGCCAGTTTGAGCAGTTCTTC
TRBJ2-1 TRBV2 . many CASSEGQAYEQFF TGTGCCAGCAGTGAAGGGCAGGCGTATGAGCAGTTCTTC
TRBJ2-5 TRBV7-2 . many CASSLGAETQYF TGTGCCAGCAGCTTAGGGGCCGAGACCCAGTACTTC
TRBJ1-1 TRBV5-1 TRBD1 many CASSPTGSDTEAFF TGCGCCAGCAGCCCGACAGGGAGCGACACTGAAGCTTTCTTT
TRBJ2-5 TRBV7-3 . . CASSLLAEETQYF TGTGCCAGCAGCTTATTGGCAGAAGAGACCCAGTACTTC
TRBJ2-7 TRBV6-1 . many CASSEVGRVTHEQYF TGTGCCAGCAGTGAAGTTGGCAGGGTAACCCACGAGCAGTACTTC
TRBJ1-1 TRBV2 . many CASRQTQGSTEAFF TGTGCCAGCAGGCAGACACAGGGCAGCACTGAAGCTTTCTTT
TRBJ1-6 TRBV3-1 TRBD1 many CASSWTGQNSPLHF TGTGCCAGCAGCTGGACAGGCCAAAATTCACCCCTCCACTTT
TRBJ1-2 TRBV4-3 . . CASSQDSGNYGYTF TGCGCCAGCAGCCAAGATTCCGGGAACTATGGCTACACCTTC
TRBJ2-2 TRBV27 TRBD2 many CASSLSSTSGGATGELFF TGTGCCAGCAGTTTAAGTAGTACTAGCGGGGGGGCCACCGGGGAGCTGTTTTTT
TRBJ1-6 TRBV5-1 TRBD1 many CASSTRTGGYSPLHF TGCGCCAGCAGCACCCGGACAGGGGGTTATTCACCCCTCCACTTT
TRBJ2-1 TRBV27 . many CASSLRGSPGTLGNYNEQFF TGTGCCAGCAGTTTAAGGGGGTCACCCGGGACATTGGGGAACTACAATGAGCAGTTCTTC
TRBJ2-1 TRBV12-3/TRBV12-4 . many CASTHGTPQGNEQFF TGTGCCAGCACCCATGGGACTCCACAGGGTAATGAGCAGTTCTTC
TRBJ1-2 TRBV4-2 . many CASSQENEGSYGYTF TGTGCCAGCAGCCAAGAGAACGAGGGGTCCTATGGCTACACCTTC
TRBJ1-3 TRBV27 . . CASTAGPTGNTIYF TGTGCCAGCACGGCAGGGCCTACTGGAAACACCATATATTTT
TRBJ2-1 TRBV2 TRBD2 . CASRGGLAGGLEVDEQFF TGTGCCAGCAGGGGGGGACTAGCGGGAGGCCTAGAGGTCGATGAGCAGTTCTTC
TRBJ1-2 TRBV27 . many CASSRGHRASGYTF TGTGCCAGCAGTCGCGGCCACAGGGCCTCCGGCTACACCTTC
TRBJ1-1 TRBV12-3/TRBV12-4 . . CASSTWVGLNTEAFF TGTGCCAGCAGCACGTGGGTGGGGCTGAACACTGAAGCTTTCTTT
TRBJ1-2 TRBV30 TRBD1 many CASETGGAYGYTF TGTGCCTCGGAAACAGGGGGCGCCTATGGCTACACCTTC
TRBJ1-2 TRBV20-1 . . CSARDGSGVYGYTF TGCAGTGCTAGAGATGGGAGTGGGGTCTATGGCTACACCTTC
TRBJ2-7 TRBV11-2 TRBD2 many CASSSPSGSLSYEQYF TGTGCCAGCAGCTCTCCTAGCGGGAGTCTTTCCTACGAGCAGTACTTC
TRBJ2-7 TRBV15 . many CATSRDLWDTGQYF TGTGCCACCAGCAGAGATCTATGGGACACGGGGCAGTACTTC
TRBJ1-4 TRBV3-1 . . CASSQETGGQLFF TGTGCCAGCAGCCAAGAGACAGGCGGGCAACTGTTTTTT
TRBJ1-5 TRBV6-2/TRBV6-3 . many CASSETTGRSQPQHF TGTGCCAGCAGTGAAACTACAGGGCGTTCTCAGCCCCAGCATTTT
TRBJ2-1 TRBV2 . many CASIGGHEQFF TGTGCCAGCATCGGAGGGCATGAGCAGTTCTTC
TRBJ1-6 TRBV7-9 . many CASSPGTTGSPLHF TGTGCCAGCAGCCCAGGGACAACGGGGTCACCCCTCCACTTT
TRBJ2-7 TRBV30 TRBD1 . CAWTLGQGTPYEQYF TGTGCCTGGACTCTGGGACAGGGAACCCCCTACGAGCAGTACTTC
TRBJ2-2 TRBV19 . . CASSARPRVNTGELFF TGTGCCAGTAGTGCTCGGCCGCGGGTCAACACCGGGGAGCTGTTTTTT
TRBJ2-1 TRBV6-2/TRBV6-3 TRBD2 many CASSYGLAGAGEQFF TGTGCCAGCAGTTACGGGTTAGCGGGAGCAGGGGAGCAGTTCTTC
TRBJ2-7 TRBV20-1 . many CSASPPGLGYEQYF TGCAGTGCTAGCCCCCCGGGACTGGGCTACGAGCAGTACTTC
TRBJ1-6 TRBV2 . . CASRRTANSPLHF TGTGCCAGCAGGCGCACAGCTAATTCACCCCTCCACTTT
TRBJ1-4 TRBV2 TRBD1 many CASSEGRGQPTNEKLFF TGTGCCAGCAGTGAAGGCAGGGGGCAGCCAACTAATGAAAAACTGTTTTTT
TRBJ1-1 TRBV6-1 TRBD1 many CASSEPGGVTEAFF TGTGCCAGCAGTGAGCCAGGGGGGGTCACTGAAGCTTTCTTT
TRBJ2-1 TRBV24-1 TRBD2 few CATSDLRTSGYNEQFF TGTGCCACCAGTGATTTGAGGACTAGCGGATACAATGAGCAGTTCTTC
TRBJ2-5 TRBV11-3 . many CASSPRGHKETQYF TGTGCCAGCAGCCCCCGGGGACACAAAGAGACCCAGTACTTC
TRBJ2-1 TRBV11-1 . many CASSLIGGGGNEQFF TGTGCCAGCAGCTTAATAGGGGGGGGAGGCAATGAGCAGTTCTTC
TRBJ2-1 TRBV4-3 TRBD2 . CASSQDRASGGADEQFF TGCGCCAGCAGCCAAGATCGGGCTAGCGGGGGGGCCGATGAGCAGTTCTTC
TRBJ2-2 TRBV20-1 . few CSATRRDTGELFF TGCAGTGCTACAAGAAGGGACACCGGGGAGCTGTTTTTT
TRBJ1-1 TRBV7-9 TRBD1 . CASSPGQGRIGAFF TGTGCCAGCAGCCCGGGACAGGGGCGAATAGGAGCTTTCTTT
TRBJ2-7 TRBV29-1 TRBD1 . CSVEDQDRGGEQYF TGCAGCGTTGAAGACCAAGACAGGGGGGGCGAGCAGTACTTC
TRBJ2-5 TRBV5-1 . many CASSLQGPIQETQYF TGCGCCAGCAGCTTACAGGGCCCGATCCAAGAGACCCAGTACTTC
TRBJ2-7 TRBV4-3 . many CASSLATGTSEQYF TGCGCCAGCAGCCTCGCGACCGGGACCAGCGAGCAGTACTTC
TRBJ2-1 TRBV2 TRBD2 many CASTLAGGYNEQFF TGTGCCAGCACCCTAGCGGGGGGCTACAATGAGCAGTTCTTC
TRBJ1-2 TRBV10-3 . many CAISDEGNYGYTF TGTGCCATCAGTGATGAGGGAAACTATGGCTACACCTTC
TRBJ2-7 TRBV6-5 . many CASSYVREEYEQYF TGTGCCAGCAGTTACGTAAGGGAGGAGTACGAGCAGTACTTC
TRBJ1-2 TRBV9 . . CASSVSRETGPNYGYTF TGTGCCAGCAGCGTATCCCGGGAGACGGGACCGAACTATGGCTACACCTTC
TRBJ2-3 TRBV9 . many CASSPFGQGGYTDTQYF TGTGCCAGCAGTCCTTTCGGCCAGGGGGGTTACACAGATACGCAGTATTTT
TRBJ1-1 TRBV19 . . CASSLSVSGTEAFF TGTGCCAGTAGCCTTTCTGTTTCGGGCACTGAAGCTTTCTTT
TRBJ2-3 TRBV12-5 . many CASGLTPDTQYF TGTGCTAGTGGTCTTACACCAGATACGCAGTATTTT